This T cell receptor (beta chain) originates from a study of cytomegalovirus exposure and HLA in healthy donors. This clone showed up just a few times. The PCR had 60 Vbeta and 13 Jbeta primers. Here immunoSEQ multiplex PCR was the method, and the copy in TCRdb shows in-frame clones only, minus some. Among about 120,000 clones, roughly four fifths were seen once, and the ten largest hold roughly 3%. Germline-derived CDR1 and CDR2 are SNHLY and FYNNEI. Trimming stripped 4 bases from V and 0 bases from J, with 4 bases between. The CDR3 contains 13 residues. The sequence derives from a woman aged 40-49 years in good health and CMV-seropositive. The chain carries TRBV2 and TRBJ1-3; D not resolved. Sequencing input: PBMCs. CDR3 in amino acids: CASSVRSGNTIYF. The CDR3 DNA sequence: TGTGCCAGCAGTGTTCGCTCTGGAAACACCATATATTTT.